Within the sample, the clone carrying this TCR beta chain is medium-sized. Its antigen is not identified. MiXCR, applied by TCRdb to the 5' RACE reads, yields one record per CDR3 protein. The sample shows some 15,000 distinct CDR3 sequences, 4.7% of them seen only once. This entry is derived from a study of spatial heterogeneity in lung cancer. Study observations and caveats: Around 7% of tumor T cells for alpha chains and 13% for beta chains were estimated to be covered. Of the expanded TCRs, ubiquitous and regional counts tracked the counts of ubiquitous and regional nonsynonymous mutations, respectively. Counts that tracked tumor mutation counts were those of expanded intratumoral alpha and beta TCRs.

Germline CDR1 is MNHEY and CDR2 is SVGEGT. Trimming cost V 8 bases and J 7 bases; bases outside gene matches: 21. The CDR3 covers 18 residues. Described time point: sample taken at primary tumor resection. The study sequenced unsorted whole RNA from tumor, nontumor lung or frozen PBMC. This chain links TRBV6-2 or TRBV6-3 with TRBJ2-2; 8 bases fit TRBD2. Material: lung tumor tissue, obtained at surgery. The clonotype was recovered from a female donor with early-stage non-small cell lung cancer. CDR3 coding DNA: TGTGCCAGCCTCTTCGGGGGGGCCCCCGGGAGCATTAGCGGGGAGCTGTTTTTT. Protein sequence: CASLFGGAPGSISGELFF.